This T cell receptor beta chain derives from a study of cytomegalovirus exposure and HLA in healthy donors (dated 2017 in TCRdb). Looking at the study overall: According to an earlier analysis of 450 to 650 of the donors, about 190 million T cells yielded over 100 million unique TCR beta sequences and about 300 Gb of sequence data. All discovery cohort repertoires had been generated using a single sequencing platform. Of the approximately 400 genotyped donors, approximately 82% fell in the genetic ancestry cluster associated with self-reported Caucasian donors. Rather than using new phenotypic data, the later analysis identified candidate immune exposures from TCR beta sequences and from how often those sequences occurred across donors. Five DR-DQ haplotypes were handled as single units for association and clustering, since linkage in the cohort was strong. To study patterns of TCR occurrence, a later analysis re-analyzed previously published TCR beta repertoires from just over 650 donors and added high-resolution HLA genotyping. A later genetic analysis used genome-wide SNP genotypes for about 55% of the 666 donors, treating that subset as a discovery cohort. Around 320 gigabases of sequencing data and 78 million or so unique TCR sequences were included in an early release covering roughly 600 HLA-typed donors. An earlier analysis of some 500 of the donors applied high-throughput TCR beta sequencing to assess whether each TCR beta V gene segment acted as functional or pseudogenic. Both class I and class II loci were covered by HLA typing, at four-digit resolution. On average, roughly 240,000 unique TCR beta nucleotide sequences were sequenced per donor among some 430 genotyped donors of the cohort, with roughly 18% of those sequences being non-productive. The study profiled the T cell repertoires of more than 500 subjects by immunosequencing and related them to cytomegalovirus serostatus. Donor age, sex, ethnicity and CMV serostatus were compiled alongside the repertoire data. Typing coverage differed by locus: A, B, C, DRB1 and DQB1 were typed in roughly 629-630 donors, DQA1 in 500 to 550, DPA1 in over 600, and DPB1 in 400 to 490. Besides the first cohort of 666 subjects, a separate validation cohort made up of 120 different subjects was used. The study combined high-throughput TCR immunosequencing, statistical association of individual TCRs with disease status, and machine learning to predict cytomegalovirus infection status. The study was designed to test whether signatures of past pathogen exposure could be identified by cataloging public T cell receptors.

Library preparation used the immunoSEQ multiplex PCR assay. For the multiplex PCR, a mixture combining 60 forward primers for TCR Vbeta segments and 13 reverse primers for TCR Jbeta segments was used. Amplification of the CDR3 region of rearranged TCR beta genes was performed with a multiplex PCR assay on genomic DNA. Amplified TCR beta libraries were sequenced as 87-base-pair reads on the Illumina HiSeq System. Concerning the study's data processing: A later analysis counted tens of millions of unique TCR beta chains across the 640 or so repertoires, and 10 million to 11 million of these chains were shared by at least two donors. A nearest-neighbor algorithm error-corrected the raw reads and collapsed the reads into unique sequences, merging closely related sequences to remove PCR and sequencing errors. To assign V, D and J gene segments, CDR3 sequences were aligned to IMGT reference sequences. For a sequence to be retained, a match of at least six nucleotides to both a V gene segment and a J gene segment was required. A rearrangement was called productive if the CDR3 had no stop codons and remained in frame with V and J, and every other rearrangement was called non-productive. Following IMGT convention, CDR3 was defined as the stretch from the second conserved V-encoded cysteine to the conserved J-encoded phenylalanine. The earlier analysis of about 610 of the donors excluded sequences that lacked an unambiguous match to a single V gene segment. In an earlier analysis of roughly 500 of the donors, V segments were called functional above 56.7% productive rearrangements and were called segregating when the between-donor standard deviation exceeded 5%. A statistical classification framework was built for diagnosing cytomegalovirus status from the catalog of TCR beta chain sequences. V and J gene assignment, in a later analysis, came from comparing TCR nucleotide sequences with IMGT/GENE-DB human TR gene sequences. Using the TCRdist pipeline, a later analysis assigned CDR3 sequences along with most-parsimonious VDJ recombination scenarios. In a later analysis, each TCR beta chain was defined by its CDR3 amino acid sequence together with its V-gene family, and reads without a unique V-gene family were excluded. As a way to deal with suspected cross-contamination and a sequencing artifact, a later analysis dropped 500 to 700 nucleotide sequences that were highly shared and had low generation probability. For each public chain, a later analysis derived a clonal expansion index from normalized ranks of inferred template counts within each repertoire. A later analysis computed generation probabilities with a VDJ recombination model fitted to out-of-frame rearrangements, and checked the results against IGoR. A later analysis scored TCR-TCR, TCR-HLA and TCR-CMV co-occurrence with hypergeometric tests, applying a repertoire-size bias correction to TCR pairs. To estimate false discovery rates, a later analysis permuted the HLA or CMV assignments 20 times. In a later analysis, co-occurring TCRs were grouped with DBSCAN, and TCRdist sequence similarity was added when clustering was performed within HLA-allele-positive subsets. For co-occurrence clustering, repertoires with fewer than 30,000 or more than 120,000 public chains were excluded, along with roughly five repertoires with anomalous nucleotide sharing. Here the immuneACCESS table is served through TCRdb, limited to in-frame sequences with V and J called. Missing clones are a known gap in these copies; in checked studies unresolved V genes cover under half, and the rest lacks a known reason. D and trimming come from the DNA, and the V and J calls and clone size come from that table. For this sample, the table gives 45,000 to 60,000 clones. The leading ten clones occupy around 2.3% of the sample.

The cohort was made up of roughly 670 healthy bone marrow donors. At the time of sampling, every cohort member was nominally healthy, though immune exposures that went unrecorded were likely present. The donor tested CMV seronegative and was one of the 352 seronegative cohort members. A peripheral blood sample was collected from each donor, and TCR beta sequencing was performed on peripheral blood mononuclear cells. The Qiagen DNeasy Blood Extraction Kit was used to extract genomic DNA from the blood cell samples. What the study reported, not specific to this receptor: In vitro tests confirmed that three of the cytomegalovirus-associated TCR beta chains recognize cytomegalovirus antigens. Cytomegalovirus status was reported to be diagnosed by the classifier with high specificity and sensitivity in both the original and validation cohorts. In a later analysis, HLA-associated TCR beta chains were found to be more clonally expanded and to have lower generation probabilities than equally common non-associated chains. The authors suggested that the approach could potentially be generalized to other disease states and immunological phenotypes. A further reported finding was that TCR beta sequences accurately predicted the HLA-A and HLA-B alleles for most subjects in the first cohort. Assigning TCR associations to individual alleles was difficult when HLA alleles, especially DR and DQ, strongly co-occurred. Because counts were too low, about 17 rarely observed V segments, including chromosome 9 orphons, were excluded from the earlier analysis of a few hundred of the donors. A later analysis found that most CMV-associated TCR beta chains appeared HLA-restricted, with HLA associations seemingly driven largely by CMV exposure. A cluster of highly shared sequence variants was judged likely to represent a technical artifact of the sequencing pipeline. In a later analysis, several top co-occurrence clusters were reported to appear linked to parvovirus B19, influenza, CMV and Epstein-Barr virus. The cohort was sequenced for TCR beta chains only, and without alpha or paired-chain data the features that could be detected were limited. Across donors, most TCR sequences were observed very rarely, whereas some public TCRs were present in many individuals. In a later genetic analysis, a missense DCLRE1C variant was associated with V-gene and J-gene trimming of TCR beta chains, and the association was replicated in an independent cohort. Linkage disequilibrium might explain the correlated functional status among segregating V segments, but an unknown experimental factor could not be excluded. Some IMGT-functional V segments, including TRBV6-2 and TRBV6-3, could not be told apart with the 87-base-pair reads, so those segments were excluded. An earlier analysis of 587 of the donors showed that most TCR beta V segments appeared in productive rearrangements either about 87% or about 30% of the time, which broadly matched IMGT annotations. A total of fewer than 200 TCR beta chains were listed by the study as associated with cytomegalovirus. Because some donors lacked HLA typing at each locus, the association tests relied only on the typed subset. Sequencing depth was assumed to be roughly uniform across donors in the presence/absence analyses, though that assumption may not hold. Specific HLA alleles were associated with 15,000 to 20,000 TCR beta sequences at a false discovery rate of 0.05 in a later analysis. In a later genetic analysis, fewer N-insertions in productive TCRs were reported among donors in an Asian-associated ancestry cluster than the 666-donor mean. CMV serostatus was the only immune exposure information available for the cohort. A later analysis found that TCR association rates varied across HLA loci, with DRB1 alleles showing the most associated TCRs and HLA-C alleles the fewest.

A word on this clone: Its antigen is not yet known.

According to the germline V gene, CDR1 reads SGHRS and CDR2 reads YFSETQ. Trimmed from V: 5 bases; trimmed from J: 4 bases; junction bases lacking a gene match: 8. Taken from cysteine to phenylalanine, the CDR3 has 14 residues. Just the 42-base CDR3 DNA is kept, in frame starting at base 1. The TCR was taken from a female donor in good health and CMV-seronegative. Source material: PBMCs. Here the chain combines TRBV5-1 and TRBJ1-1; the central 7 bases match TRBD1. Read as DNA, the sequence is TGCGCCAGCAGTAATGACAGGGTCCGCACTGAAGCTTTCTTT. Its protein product is CASSNDRVRTEAFF.